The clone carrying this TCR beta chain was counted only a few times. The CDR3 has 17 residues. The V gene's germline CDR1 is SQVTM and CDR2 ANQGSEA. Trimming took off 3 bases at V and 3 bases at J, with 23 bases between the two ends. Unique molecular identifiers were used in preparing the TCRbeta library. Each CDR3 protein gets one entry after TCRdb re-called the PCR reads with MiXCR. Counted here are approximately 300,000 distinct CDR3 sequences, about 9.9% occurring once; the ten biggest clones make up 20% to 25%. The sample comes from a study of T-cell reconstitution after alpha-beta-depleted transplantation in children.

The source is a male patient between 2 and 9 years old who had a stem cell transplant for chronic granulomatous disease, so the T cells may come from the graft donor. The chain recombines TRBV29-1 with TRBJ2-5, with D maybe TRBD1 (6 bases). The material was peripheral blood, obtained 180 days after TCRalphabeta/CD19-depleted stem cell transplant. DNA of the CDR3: TGCAGCGTTGAGGACAAGTGGTACAGGGAAGGGAAAGAGACCCAGTACTTC. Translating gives CSVEDKWYREGKETQYF.